These 29 T cell receptor beta chains originate from one sample sequenced in a study of T cell responses to AZD1222 COVID-19 vaccine. Assay: immunoSEQ multiplex PCR; the TCRdb copy retains only in-frame clones and omits some. In the table there are some 120,000 clones, 88% of which are singletons. Specimen: peripheral blood, collected on day 0 of AZD1222 vaccination. Receptor source: an adult in good health.

The chain recombines TRBV5-1 with TRBJ1-4; 9 bases are shared with TRBD1. This CDR3 spans 15 amino acids. Unmatched junction bases numbered 2, after V lost 0 bases and J lost 5 bases. Germline-derived CDR1 and CDR2 are SGHRS and YFSETQ. The CDR3 here is CASSLGDRDNEKLFF. The DNA for the CDR3 is TGCGCCAGCAGCTTGGGGGACAGGGACAATGAAAAACTGTTTTTT.

The chain employs TRBV3-1 (or the pseudogene TRBV3-2) and TRBJ1-2; D is uncertain. Deletions cut 4 bases from V and 1 base from J, with 10 bases between. Germline V gives CDR1 LGHDT, CDR2 YNNKEL (reference sequence). The CDR3 extends over 14 amino acids. The CDR3 bases are TGTGCCAGCAGCCCCCCCGGGCTTAACTATGGCTACACCTTC. It translates to CASSPPGLNYGYTF.

The chain employs TRBV7-9 and TRBJ1-6; 9 bases align to TRBD1. The CDR3 covers 16 residues. In germline, CDR1 is SEHNR, CDR2 FQNEAQ (reference sequence). After removal of 3 bases from V and 7 bases from J, the junction contained 7 bases not matched to a gene. As DNA, the CDR3 is TGTGCCAGCAGCTTGGAGACCGGGACAGGGAATTCACCCCTCCACTTT. Translation: CASSLETGTGNSPLHF.

This chain joins TRBV6-2 or TRBV6-3 and TRBJ2-7; 11 bases agree with TRBD1. Germline V gene sequence: CDR1 MNHEY, CDR2 SVGEGT. The CDR3 has 18 residues. Unmatched junction bases numbered 13, after V lost 3 bases and J lost 3 bases. CDR3 sequence reads: CASSYPDRGLSPGYEQYF. The CDR3 coding sequence is TGTGCCAGCAGTTATCCGGACAGGGGGCTATCCCCAGGCTACGAGCAGTACTTC.

The chain has TRBV7-8 and TRBJ1-2, with 8 bases fitting TRBD1. The CDR3 is 17 residues long. CDR1 SGHVS and CDR2 FQNEAQ come from the germline V gene. The V gene end was trimmed by 5 bases and the J gene end by 4 bases; junction bases not matched to a gene: 15. The CDR3: CASSGSRQGWSGYGYTF. In DNA, the CDR3 is TGTGCCAGCAGCGGATCCAGACAGGGGTGGTCGGGCTATGGCTACACCTTC.

The CDR3 is CATSRDHAGDEQYF. The CDR3 region has the DNA TGTGCCACCAGCAGAGATCACGCAGGGGACGAGCAGTACTTC. The chain links TRBV15 to TRBJ2-7; a weak D match, TRBD1 (6 bases). Germline lookup yields CDR1 LNHNV and CDR2 YYDKDF (reference sequence). V shed 0 bases and J shed 5 bases, with 11 bases lying between them. The CDR3 length is 14 residues.

This sequence joins TRBV19 and TRBJ2-4; TRBD2 matches at 10 bases. The V gene end was trimmed by 5 bases and the J gene end by 0 bases; junction bases not matched to a gene: 7. This CDR3 is built from 17 residues. Germline CDR1 and CDR2: LNHDA and SQIVND (reference sequence). For the CDR3, the DNA is TGTGCCAGTAGTGTAGGACTAGCGGAGATAGCCAAAAACATTCAGTACTTC. Translating it yields CASSVGLAEIAKNIQYF.

Regarding this clone: Because the CDR3 is missing its conserved closing phenylalanine or tryptophan, this is likely a read error. The DNA is left out, because the CDR3 cannot be placed on it with certainty; the CDR3 is given as TCRdb lists it. The genes are TRBV9 and TRBJ2-3; the table calls TRBD2, which could not be checked here. Counting both end residues, the CDR3 totals 14 amino acids. Germline V gene data show CDR1 as SGDLS and CDR2 as YYNGEE. The CDR3 sequence is CASSVNLAGGPKHL.

This clone has more than one count but fewer than ten. The chain has TRBV25-1 and TRBJ2-7; unclear D gene. CDR1 MGHDK and CDR2 SYGVNS come from the germline V gene. Between the trimmed V and J ends, which lost 1 base and 7 bases, there was a span of 11 bases. This CDR3 has 13 residues. Here the CDR3 reads CASSEFVEREQYF. In nucleotides, the CDR3 is TGTGCCAGCAGTGAATTTGTGGAAAGAGAGCAGTACTTC.

This rearrangement joins TRBV19 to TRBJ2-7; 10 bases align to TRBD1. The CDR3 is made up of 15 amino acids. The junction had 4 bases not matched to a gene; V was cut back by 4 bases and J by 1 base. Germline V gene data show CDR1 as LNHDA and CDR2 as SQIVND (reference sequence). The CDR3: CASSTDRGTSYEQYF. The CDR3 DNA follows: TGTGCCAGTAGTACGGACAGGGGGACTTCCTACGAGCAGTACTTC.

The rearrangement links TRBV6-6 to TRBJ1-5; no reliable D call. V was pared by 5 bases and J by 5 bases, with 4 bases between. Germline V gene sequence: CDR1 MNHNY, CDR2 SVGAGI (reference sequence). This CDR3 region has 11 residues. Here the CDR3 DNA reads TGTGCCAGCAGTCAAGATCAGCCCCAGCATTTT. It codes for CASSQDQPQHF.

V usage is TRBV28 and J usage is TRBJ1-2, with TRBD1 identical over 8 bases. CDR1 is MDHEN, CDR2 SYDVKM, per germline. V was pared by 4 bases and J by 1 base, with 11 bases of the junction left unmatched. This CDR3 is built from 17 residues. As DNA, the CDR3 is TGTGCCAGCAGTTCGAATGGACAGGGAACTGGTAACTATGGCTACACCTTC. This gives the protein CASSSNGQGTGNYGYTF.

This chain links TRBV27 with TRBJ1-5; weak D call: TRBD1 (6 bases). Deletions cut 5 bases from V and 5 bases from J, with 19 bases between. Germline-derived CDR1 and CDR2 are MNHEY and SMNVEV (reference sequence). The CDR3 sequence is 16 residues long. For the CDR3, the DNA is TGTGCCAGCAGTCCCCGGACCTTAGGGGGTTATCAGCCCCAGCATTTT. This encodes CASSPRTLGGYQPQHF.

The chain joins TRBV7-8 to TRBJ1-6; D is undetermined. CDR1 SGHVS and CDR2 FQNEAQ come from the germline V gene. This CDR3 region has 15 residues. V was trimmed by 1 base and J by 4 bases, leaving 8 bases between them. The CDR3 DNA reads TGTGCCAGCAGCTTAGAGTCGGGGTATAATTCACCCCTCCACTTT. Its protein is CASSLESGYNSPLHF. Based on the CDR3 plus reference TRBV7-8 and TRBJ1-6, the full variable domain is GAGVSQSPRYKVAKRGQDVALRCDPISGHVSLFWYQQALGQGPEFLTYFQNEAQLDKSGLPSDRFFAERPEGSVSTLKIQRTQQEDSAVYLCASSLESGYNSPLHFGNGTRLTVT.

This chain joins TRBV7-3 and TRBJ2-3; weak D call: TRBD2 (7 bases). Germline CDR1 reads SGHTA; CDR2 reads FQGTGA. This CDR3 spans 14 amino acids. With 2 bases removed from V and 5 bases from J, the gap between germline ends came to 11 bases. The CDR3 region is CASSLAGAGDTQYF. The CDR3 coding sequence is TGTGCCAGCAGCTTAGCGGGGGCCGGAGATACGCAGTATTTT.

The chain carries TRBV7-2 and TRBJ2-7, with 8 nucleotides matching TRBD2. J was trimmed by 0 bases and V by 6 bases; bases with no gene match: 7. The CDR3 has 15 amino acids. CDR1 is SGHTA and CDR2 is FQGNSA in the germline V gene. This CDR3 reads CASSSLAGSSYEQYF. CDR3 sequence (DNA): TGTGCCAGCAGTTCATTAGCGGGATCCTCCTACGAGCAGTACTTC.

The genes are TRBV6-2 or TRBV6-3 and TRBJ2-1, with unresolved D. V shed 0 bases and J shed 4 bases, with 7 bases lying between them. Germline loops: CDR1 MNHEY, CDR2 SVGEGT. The CDR3 runs to 14 residues. CDR3 protein: CASSYSKLYNEQFF. In nucleotides, the CDR3 is TGTGCCAGCAGTTACTCGAAGCTTTACAATGAGCAGTTCTTC.

The chain uses TRBV6-5 and TRBJ1-1; D might be TRBD1 (5 bases). Deletions cut 4 bases from V and 1 base from J, with 10 bases between. Germline values: CDR1 MNHEY, CDR2 SVGAGI. The CDR3 has 14 residues. This CDR3 reads CASSFRQQNTEAFF. CDR3 in DNA: TGTGCCAGCAGTTTCCGACAGCAGAACACTGAAGCTTTCTTT.

The genes are TRBV19 and TRBJ2-5, with 11 bases fitting TRBD1. Germline trimming cut 6 bases from V and 5 bases from J; bases unmatched to any gene: 8. The CDR3 length is 15 residues. The V gene's germline CDR1 is LNHDA and CDR2 SQIVND (reference sequence). The CDR3 loop is CASSTGTGGGETQYF. In DNA, the CDR3 is TGTGCCAGTAGCACCGGGACAGGGGGTGGGGAGACCCAGTACTTC.

In its sample, this clone was seen once. The V and J genes are TRBV5-1 and TRBJ2-7; perhaps TRBD2 as D (5 bases). From germline, CDR1 is SGHRS and CDR2 YFSETQ. This CDR3 has 14 residues. Deletions cut 0 bases from V and 5 bases from J, with 12 bases between. CDR3 loop: CASSLVRGNHEQYF. The CDR3 DNA reads as TGCGCCAGCAGCTTGGTCCGGGGTAACCACGAGCAGTACTTC.

This clone was seen a single time. J is TRBJ2-1 and V is TRBV10-3; maybe TRBD2 (6 bases). Per germline, CDR1 ENHRY and CDR2 SYGVKD. The V and J ends lost 4 bases and 8 bases respectively, with 12 bases between them. The CDR3 totals 13 residues. Here the CDR3 DNA reads TGTGCCATCAGTGGGCGCGGGGATCATGAGCAGTTCTTC. Translation: CAISGRGDHEQFF.

The V gene is TRBV6-5, the J gene TRBJ1-2; 10 positions match TRBD1. The germline V gene has CDR1 MNHEY and CDR2 SVGAGI. Losses at the gene ends were 1 base for V and 5 bases for J; bases not matched to a gene: 7. This CDR3 has 16 amino acids. The CDR3 nucleotides are TGTGCCAGCAGTTACTTTCGGACAGGGGGGTGGTATGGCTACACCTTC. Translated, it gives CASSYFRTGGWYGYTF.

This clone was seen more than once but under ten times. CDR3 nucleotide sequence: TGTGCCAGCAGCCAAGAGAGGTACACCGGGGAGCTGTTTTTT. Protein: CASSQERYTGELFF. The J gene is TRBJ2-2, the V gene TRBV14; D remains ambiguous. Germline V gene data show CDR1 as SGHDN and CDR2 as FVKESK. V lost 0 bases and J 3 bases, leaving 5 bases between the germline ends. The CDR3 runs 14 residues.

The V and J genes are TRBV2 and TRBJ1-4; tentatively, D is TRBD1 (5 bases). Trimming took 6 bases from V and 0 from J, leaving 11 bases between them. The CDR3 runs to 15 residues. CDR1 is SNHLY and CDR2 is FYNNEI in the germline V gene. The DNA for the CDR3 is TGTGCCAGCAGGGAGACGGGGGCAACTAATGAAAAACTGTTTTTT. This gives the protein CASRETGATNEKLFF.

The chain links TRBV19 to TRBJ2-7; weak D call: TRBD1 (6 bases). Trimming left V 5 bases short and J 0 bases short, with 14 bases between. The CDR3 is made up of 15 amino acids. Germline CDR1 reads LNHDA; CDR2 reads SQIVND (reference sequence). The CDR3 loop is CASSPLAGVSYEQYF. In nucleotides, the CDR3 is TGTGCCAGTAGTCCCCTAGCAGGGGTCTCCTACGAGCAGTACTTC.

The rearrangement uses TRBV19 and TRBJ1-1; possibly TRBD1 for D (5 bases). Germline CDR1 reads LNHDA; CDR2 reads SQIVND (reference sequence). V dropped 3 bases and J dropped 5 bases, with 19 bases sitting between them. The CDR3 length is 16 residues. This chain's CDR3 is CASSMRGDPRGTEAFF. In nucleotides, the CDR3 is TGTGCCAGTAGTATGAGAGGGGACCCTCGAGGGACTGAAGCTTTCTTT. Looking up the rest from reference TRBV19 and TRBJ1-1 gives the full variable domain: DGGITQSPKYLFRKEGQNVTLSCEQNLNHDAMYWYRQDPGQGLRLIYYSQIVNDFQKGDIAEGYSVSREKKESFPLTVTSAQKNPTAFYLCASSMRGDPRGTEAFFGQGTRLTVV.

A single count supports this clone. The rearrangement uses TRBV16 and TRBJ1-5; no definite D call. Germline V gene data show CDR1 as KGHSY and CDR2 as FQNENV. The CDR3 totals 12 residues. V was cut by 2 bases and J by 5 bases, with 4 bases left in between. CDR3 loop: CASSQEHQPQHF. Here the CDR3 DNA reads TGTGCCAGCAGCCAAGAGCATCAGCCCCAGCATTTT.

The chain is built from TRBV28 and TRBJ1-5; 8 bases are a match to TRBD1. V lost 5 bases and J lost 15; bases outside the gene matches: 12. Germline CDR1 is MDHEN and CDR2 is SYDVKM. The CDR3 length is 13 residues. The CDR3 coding sequence is TGTGCCAGCAGTCACCCACAGGGGGTGAGGCGGCATTTT. Translation: CASSHPQGVRRHF.

The chain couples TRBV28 to TRBJ1-2, with a weak D call TRBD1 (5 bases). Germline V gives CDR1 MDHEN, CDR2 SYDVKM. The CDR3 has 13 amino acids. The ends were cut back, 3 bases at V and 4 bases at J, with 9 bases in the middle. The CDR3 sequence is CASSFGGPYGYTF. The CDR3 DNA sequence: TGTGCCAGCAGTTTTGGGGGACCCTATGGCTACACCTTC.